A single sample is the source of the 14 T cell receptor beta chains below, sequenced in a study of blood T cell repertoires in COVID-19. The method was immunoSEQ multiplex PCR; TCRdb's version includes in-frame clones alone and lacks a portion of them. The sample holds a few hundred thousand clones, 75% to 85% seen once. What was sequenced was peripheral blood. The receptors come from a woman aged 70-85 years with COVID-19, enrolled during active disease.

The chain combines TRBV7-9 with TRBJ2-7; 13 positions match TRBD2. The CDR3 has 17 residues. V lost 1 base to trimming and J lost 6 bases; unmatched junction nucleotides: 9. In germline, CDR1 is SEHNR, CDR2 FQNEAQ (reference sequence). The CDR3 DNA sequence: TGTGCCAGCAGCTTAGGCGGACTAGCGGGGGTTAGGGGCGAGCAGTACTTC. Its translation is CASSLGGLAGVRGEQYF.

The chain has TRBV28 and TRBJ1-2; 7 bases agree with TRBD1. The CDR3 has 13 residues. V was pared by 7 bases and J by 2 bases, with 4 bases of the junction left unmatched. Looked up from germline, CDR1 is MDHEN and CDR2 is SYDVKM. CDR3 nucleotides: TGTGCCAGCACCTTGACAGGGAACTATGGCTACACCTTC. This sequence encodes CASTLTGNYGYTF.

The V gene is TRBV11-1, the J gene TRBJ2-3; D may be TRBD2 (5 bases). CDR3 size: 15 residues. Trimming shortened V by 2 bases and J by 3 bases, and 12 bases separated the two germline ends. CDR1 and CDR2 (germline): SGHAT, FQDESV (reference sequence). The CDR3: CASSLLPGGTDTQYF. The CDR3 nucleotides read TGTGCCAGCAGCTTACTCCCCGGAGGTACAGATACGCAGTATTTT.

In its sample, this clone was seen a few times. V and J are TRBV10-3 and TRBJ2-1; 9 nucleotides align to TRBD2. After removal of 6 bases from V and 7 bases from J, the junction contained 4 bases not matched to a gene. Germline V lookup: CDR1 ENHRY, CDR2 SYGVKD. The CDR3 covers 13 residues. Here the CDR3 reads CAIRLGLANEQFF. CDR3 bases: TGTGCCATCAGATTGGGACTAGCTAATGAGCAGTTCTTC.

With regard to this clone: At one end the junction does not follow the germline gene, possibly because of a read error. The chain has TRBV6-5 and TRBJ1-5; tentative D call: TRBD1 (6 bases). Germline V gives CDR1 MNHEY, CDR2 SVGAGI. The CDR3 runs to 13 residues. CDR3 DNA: TGTGCCAGCAGCTACTGGACAGAACAGCCCCAGCATTTT. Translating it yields CASSYWTEQPQHF.

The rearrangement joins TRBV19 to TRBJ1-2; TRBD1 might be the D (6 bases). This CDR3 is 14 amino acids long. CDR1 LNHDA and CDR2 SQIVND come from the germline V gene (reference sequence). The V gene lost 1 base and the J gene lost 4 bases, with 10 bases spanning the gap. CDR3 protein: CASSIGQVGYGYTF. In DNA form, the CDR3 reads TGTGCCAGTAGTATAGGACAGGTCGGCTATGGCTACACCTTC.

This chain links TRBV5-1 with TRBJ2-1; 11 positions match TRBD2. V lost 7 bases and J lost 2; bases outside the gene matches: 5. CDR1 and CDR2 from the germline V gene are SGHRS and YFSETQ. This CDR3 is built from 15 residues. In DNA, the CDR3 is TGCGCCAGCGGCGCTAGCGGGAGGACCTACAATGAGCAGTTCTTC. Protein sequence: CASGASGRTYNEQFF.

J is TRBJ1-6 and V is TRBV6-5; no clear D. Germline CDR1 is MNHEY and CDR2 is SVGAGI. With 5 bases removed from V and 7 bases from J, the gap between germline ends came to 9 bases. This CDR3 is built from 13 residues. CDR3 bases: TGTGCCAGCAGTATGCGGCAAAATTCACCCCTCCACTTT. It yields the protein CASSMRQNSPLHF.

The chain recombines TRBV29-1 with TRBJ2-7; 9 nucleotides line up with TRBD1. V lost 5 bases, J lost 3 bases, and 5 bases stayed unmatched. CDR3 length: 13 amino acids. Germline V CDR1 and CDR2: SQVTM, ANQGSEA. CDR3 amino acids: CSVLGQGDYEQYF. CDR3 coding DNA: TGCAGCGTTCTGGGACAGGGAGACTACGAGCAGTACTTC.

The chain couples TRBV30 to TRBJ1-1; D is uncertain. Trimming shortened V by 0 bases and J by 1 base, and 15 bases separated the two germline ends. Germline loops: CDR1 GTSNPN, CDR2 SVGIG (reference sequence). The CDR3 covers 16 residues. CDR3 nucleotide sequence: TGTGCCTGGAGTGTACAGCCTCAGGTGCGGAACACTGAAGCTTTCTTT. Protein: CAWSVQPQVRNTEAFF.

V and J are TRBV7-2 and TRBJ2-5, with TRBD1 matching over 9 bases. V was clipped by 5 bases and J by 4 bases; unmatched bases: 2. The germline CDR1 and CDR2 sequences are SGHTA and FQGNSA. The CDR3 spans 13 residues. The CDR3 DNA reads TGTGCCAGCAGCCCGGGACAGGGAGAGACCCAGTACTTC. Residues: CASSPGQGETQYF. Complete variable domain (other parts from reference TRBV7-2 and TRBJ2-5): GAGVSQSPSNKVTEKGKDVELRCDPISGHTALYWYRQSLGQGLEFLIYFQGNSAPDKSGLPSDRFSAERTGGSVSTLTIQRTQQEDSAVYLCASSPGQGETQYFGPGTRLLVL.

CDR3: CASSQVATRGQYF. DNA for the CDR3: TGTGCCAGCAGCCAAGTGGCCACCCGGGGGCAGTACTTC. The chain links TRBV3-1 (or the pseudogene TRBV3-2) to TRBJ2-7; D might be TRBD2 (5 bases). The germline V gene encodes CDR1 LGHDT and CDR2 YNNKEL (reference sequence). V gave up 1 base and J gave up 9 bases, with 13 bases separating them. The CDR3 contains 13 residues.

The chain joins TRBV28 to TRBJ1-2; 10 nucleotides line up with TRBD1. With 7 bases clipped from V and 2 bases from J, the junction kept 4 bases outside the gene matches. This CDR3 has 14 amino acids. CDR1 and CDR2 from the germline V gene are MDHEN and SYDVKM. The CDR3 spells CASTPGQGNYGYTF. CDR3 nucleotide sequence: TGTGCCAGCACTCCGGGACAGGGGAACTATGGCTACACCTTC.

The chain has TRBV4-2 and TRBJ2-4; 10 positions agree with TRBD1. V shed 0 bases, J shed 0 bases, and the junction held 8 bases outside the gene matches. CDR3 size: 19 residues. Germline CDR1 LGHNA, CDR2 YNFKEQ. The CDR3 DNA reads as TGTGCCAGCAGCCAAGAGCAGGGGACAGGGGAGCTAGCCAAAAACATTCAGTACTTC. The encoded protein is CASSQEQGTGELAKNIQYF.